These 23 T cell receptor beta chains were all obtained from the same sample, sequenced in a study of CD8+ T cells in alopecia areata. Extraction and reverse transcription of RNA yielded cDNA as the sequencing template. Profiling relied on immunoSEQ multiplex PCR, and the TCRdb table lists in-frame clones only, not all of them. The sample includes almost 250,000 clones, 67% of them seen just once. The source was CD4+ T cells sorted from blood, collected at week 0. Receptor source: a human donor with alopecia areata.

This clone was counted ten times or more. The V gene is TRBV11-1, the J gene TRBJ2-3; 9 positions match TRBD1. Germline V gene lookup returns CDR1 SGHAT and CDR2 FQDESV (reference sequence). The CDR3 is 16 amino acids. V gave up 0 bases and J gave up 3 bases; unmatched junction bases: 4. CDR3 sequence (DNA): TGTGCCAGCAGCTTAGCTCGGGACAGGGTAACAGATACGCAGTATTTT. It is translated as CASSLARDRVTDTQYF.

The rearrangement links TRBV6-6 to TRBJ2-3, with D perhaps given as TRBD1 or TRBD2 (5 bases each). The germline V and J ends were trimmed by 6 bases and 3 bases, with 13 bases remaining between them. The CDR3 sequence is 14 residues long. Germline-derived CDR1 and CDR2 are MNHNY and SVGAGI (reference sequence). The CDR3 sequence: CASSLGTETDTQYF. The CDR3 bases are TGTGCCAGCAGCCTCGGGACGGAGACAGATACGCAGTATTTT.

V and J are TRBV15 and TRBJ1-1, with D possibly matching TRBD1 (6 bases). Trimming cost V 0 bases and J 1 base, with 6 bases left between them. CDR1 and CDR2 (germline): LNHNV, YYDKDF (reference sequence). The CDR3 contains 14 residues. CDR3 sequence reads: CATSREQGNTEAFF. In nucleotides, the CDR3 is TGTGCCACCAGCAGAGAACAGGGGAACACTGAAGCTTTCTTT. Together with reference TRBV15 and TRBJ1-1, the CDR3 gives the full variable domain: DAMVIQNPRYQVTQFGKPVTLSCSQTLNHNVMYWYQQKSSQAPKLLFHYYDKDFNNEADTPDNFQSRRPNTSFCFLDIRSPGLGDTAMYLCATSREQGNTEAFFGQGTRLTVV.

The V and J genes are TRBV9 and TRBJ1-6; D gene unclear. CDR3 length: 15 residues. V gave up 1 base and J gave up 2 bases, with 7 bases separating them. The germline gives CDR1 SGDLS, CDR2 YYNGEE. The CDR3 DNA reads as TGTGCCAGCAGCGTAAACGCGGCCTATAATTCACCCCTCCACTTT. Translated, it gives CASSVNAAYNSPLHF.

The rearrangement joins TRBV30 to TRBJ1-1; no definite D call. Germline V gene data show CDR1 as GTSNPN and CDR2 as SVGIG (reference sequence). CDR3 length equals 14 residues. The V and J ends lost 1 base and 0 bases respectively, with 9 bases between them. The CDR3 sequence: CAWSANRLNTEAFF. In nucleotides, the CDR3 is TGTGCCTGGAGTGCGAATAGACTGAACACTGAAGCTTTCTTT.

The CDR3 DNA sequence: TGTGCCTGGAGTGTACTTGGCGGGGTGAACTACGAGCAGTACTTC. Translating gives CAWSVLGGVNYEQYF. This sequence joins TRBV30 and TRBJ2-7, with D tentatively TRBD2 (6 bases). The germline V gene encodes CDR1 GTSNPN and CDR2 SVGIG (reference sequence). With 0 bases removed from V and 3 bases from J, the gap between germline ends came to 15 bases. This CDR3 is built from 15 residues.

The rearrangement links TRBV4-1 to TRBJ2-3, with D perhaps TRBD2 (6 bases). Per germline, CDR1 MGHRA and CDR2 YSYEKL. Trimming stripped 4 bases from V and 6 bases from J, with 11 bases between. There are 13 residues in the CDR3. The DNA for the CDR3 is TGCGCCAGCAGCCCGCGCCGGGGGGATACGCAGTATTTT. Translating it yields CASSPRRGDTQYF.

The chain joins TRBV30 to TRBJ1-6; 9 bases map to TRBD1. The CDR3 length is 14 residues. With 0 bases clipped from V and 9 bases from J, the junction kept 3 bases outside the gene matches. Germline CDR1 and CDR2: GTSNPN and SVGIG (reference sequence). CDR3 region: CAWSVTGGRSPLHF. CDR3 coding DNA: TGTGCCTGGAGTGTAACAGGGGGCCGTTCACCCCTCCACTTT.

The chain employs TRBV7-9 and TRBJ2-3; D may be TRBD1 or TRBD2 (5 bases each). V was cut by 0 bases and J by 3 bases, with 10 bases left in between. Germline V lookup: CDR1 SEHNR, CDR2 FQNEAQ (reference sequence). This CDR3 is built from 15 residues. The CDR3 loop reads CASSLALGATDTQYF. For the CDR3, the DNA is TGTGCCAGCAGCTTAGCGCTCGGGGCTACAGATACGCAGTATTTT.

This chain uses TRBV19 with TRBJ1-5; the D is unclear. CDR3 length: 17 residues. V lost 4 bases, J lost 5 bases, and 21 bases lay in between. Germline CDR1 reads LNHDA; CDR2 reads SQIVND (reference sequence). The CDR3 loop is CASSTLDGGGSHQPQHF. CDR3 nucleotides: TGTGCCAGTAGTACTTTGGACGGAGGCGGCAGTCATCAGCCCCAGCATTTT.

This clone has only a few counts. V usage is TRBV5-6 and J usage is TRBJ2-5, with 9 nucleotides matching TRBD2. CDR3 length: 16 amino acids. Losses at the gene ends were 3 bases for V and 1 base for J; bases not matched to a gene: 7. CDR1 SGHDT and CDR2 YYEEEE come from the germline V gene. In DNA form, the CDR3 reads TGTGCCAGCAGCTGGGCGCTAGCGGGGCTCCAAGAGACCCAGTACTTC. Its translation is CASSWALAGLQETQYF.

The V gene is TRBV10-3, the J gene TRBJ2-5, with TRBD2 matching over 9 bases. The CDR3 contains 16 residues. V lost 2 bases, J lost 7 bases, and 11 bases stayed unmatched. Germline V gene sequence: CDR1 ENHRY, CDR2 SYGVKD. CDR3 loop: CAISEKRGAIIGTQYF. The CDR3 DNA is TGTGCCATCAGTGAGAAGCGGGGGGCCATTATTGGGACCCAGTACTTC.

This clone has only a few counts. The genes are TRBV6-1 and TRBJ2-5; TRBD2 aligns across 7 bases. The CDR3 contains 16 residues. The ends lost 0 bases at V and 5 bases at J; junction bases unmatched: 9. CDR1 is MNHNS, CDR2 SASEGT, per germline. The CDR3 reads CASSEAGRGSGETQYF. CDR3 DNA sequence: TGTGCCAGCAGTGAAGCAGGGCGGGGGAGCGGGGAGACCCAGTACTTC.

This clone was seen only a few times. The chain employs TRBV7-9 and TRBJ2-5; 8 positions match TRBD1. CDR1 is SEHNR, CDR2 FQNEAQ, per germline (reference sequence). The V and J ends lost 4 bases and 5 bases, in that order; junction bases with no gene match: 9. The CDR3 extends over 15 amino acids. The CDR3 DNA is TGTGCCAGCAGCTGGGCCCTGGACAGGGCGGAGACCCAGTACTTC. This translates into CASSWALDRAETQYF. The full variable domain, its missing parts supplied by reference TRBV7-9 and TRBJ2-5, is DTGVSQNPRHKITKRGQNVTFRCDPISEHNRLYWYRQTLGQGPEFLTYFQNEAQLEKSRLLSDRFSAERPKGSFSTLEIQRTEQGDSAMYLCASSWALDRAETQYFGPGTRLLVL.

The chain recombines TRBV5-1 with TRBJ2-1, with D tentatively TRBD1 or TRBD2 (5 bases each). CDR1 SGHRS and CDR2 YFSETQ come from the germline V gene. The V and J ends lost 3 bases and 1 base respectively, with 11 bases between them. The CDR3 is made up of 15 amino acids. For the CDR3, the DNA is TGCGCCAGCAGCTCCGGGACCCAATCCTACAATGAGCAGTTCTTC. Residues: CASSSGTQSYNEQFF. Full variable domain (outside the CDR3, taken from reference TRBV5-1 and TRBJ2-1): KAGVTQTPRYLIKTRGQQVTLSCSPISGHRSVSWYQQTPGQGLQFLFEYFSETQRNKGNFPGRFSGRQFSNSRSEMNVSTLELGDSALYLCASSSGTQSYNEQFFGPGTRLTVL.

Only one count was recorded for this clone. V is TRBV11-2 and J is TRBJ2-5, with TRBD1 matching 7 bases. CDR3 size: 13 residues. Germline CDR1 and CDR2: SGHAT and FQNNGV. V shed 2 bases and J 5 bases; nucleotides not matched to a gene: 2. CDR3 sequence reads: CASSLSGQETQYF. In DNA, the CDR3 is TGTGCCAGCAGCTTATCGGGACAGGAGACCCAGTACTTC.

The chain carries TRBV13 and TRBJ2-1; the match to TRBD2 covers 8 bases. The CDR3 consists of 12 residues. Germline lookup yields CDR1 PRHDT and CDR2 FYEKMQ (reference sequence). J gave up 9 bases and V 2 bases, and 0 bases lay outside the gene matches. The CDR3 spells CASSLRGGEQFF. The CDR3, as DNA: TGTGCCAGCAGCTTACGGGGGGGTGAGCAGTTCTTC.

V and J are TRBV4-2 and TRBJ2-1; D is ambiguous. In germline, CDR1 is LGHNA, CDR2 YNFKEQ. The CDR3 is 14 residues long. Trimming took off 0 bases at V and 4 bases at J, with 7 bases between the two ends. CDR3 nucleotide sequence: TGTGCCAGCAGCCAAGATAGAACGTACAATGAGCAGTTCTTC. This gives the protein CASSQDRTYNEQFF.

In this sample, this clone turned up a few times. J is TRBJ1-1 and V is TRBV4-2; D gene ambiguous. This CDR3 is 14 amino acids long. Trimming stripped 4 bases from V and 1 base from J, with 10 bases between. Germline V lookup: CDR1 LGHNA, CDR2 YNFKEQ. The CDR3, as DNA: TGTGCCAGCAGCCGCGACCCCACGAACACTGAAGCTTTCTTT. Protein: CASSRDPTNTEAFF.

The chain has TRBV4-3 and TRBJ2-2; the D is unclear. V dropped 0 bases and J dropped 7 bases, with 9 bases sitting between them. Per germline, CDR1 LGHNA and CDR2 YSLEER. The CDR3 consists of 14 residues. The CDR3 here is CASSQDGLRGELFF. In DNA, the CDR3 is TGCGCCAGCAGCCAAGATGGGCTACGCGGGGAGCTGTTTTTT.

V is TRBV6-5 and J is TRBJ2-2; 9 positions agree with TRBD1. The germline gives CDR1 MNHEY, CDR2 SVGAGI. This CDR3 spans 15 amino acids. V was clipped by 6 bases and J by 6 bases; unmatched bases: 8. CDR3: CASRMGQGRAGELFF. The CDR3 DNA reads as TGTGCCAGCAGAATGGGACAGGGCAGGGCCGGGGAGCTGTTTTTT.

A few counts support this clone. Other DNA sequences from this sample encode an identical CDR3 as well. The chain links TRBV7-9 to TRBJ2-7, with TRBD1 matching 7 bases. This CDR3 contains 12 residues. J lost 4 bases, V lost 3 bases, and 0 bases had no gene match. In germline, CDR1 is SEHNR, CDR2 FQNEAQ (reference sequence). In DNA, the CDR3 is TGTGCCAGCAGCTTGACAGGGTACGAGCAGTACTTC. Protein: CASSLTGYEQYF.

This clone was seen only a few times. V and J are TRBV7-9 and TRBJ1-6; possibly TRBD1 for D (5 bases). The CDR3 is 14 residues long. Germline CDR1 is SEHNR and CDR2 is FQNEAQ (reference sequence). The ends were cut back, 5 bases at V and 4 bases at J, with 9 bases in the middle. CDR3 sequence (DNA): TGTGCCAGCAGCCCGACAGATTATAATTCACCCCTCCACTTT. It codes for CASSPTDYNSPLHF.